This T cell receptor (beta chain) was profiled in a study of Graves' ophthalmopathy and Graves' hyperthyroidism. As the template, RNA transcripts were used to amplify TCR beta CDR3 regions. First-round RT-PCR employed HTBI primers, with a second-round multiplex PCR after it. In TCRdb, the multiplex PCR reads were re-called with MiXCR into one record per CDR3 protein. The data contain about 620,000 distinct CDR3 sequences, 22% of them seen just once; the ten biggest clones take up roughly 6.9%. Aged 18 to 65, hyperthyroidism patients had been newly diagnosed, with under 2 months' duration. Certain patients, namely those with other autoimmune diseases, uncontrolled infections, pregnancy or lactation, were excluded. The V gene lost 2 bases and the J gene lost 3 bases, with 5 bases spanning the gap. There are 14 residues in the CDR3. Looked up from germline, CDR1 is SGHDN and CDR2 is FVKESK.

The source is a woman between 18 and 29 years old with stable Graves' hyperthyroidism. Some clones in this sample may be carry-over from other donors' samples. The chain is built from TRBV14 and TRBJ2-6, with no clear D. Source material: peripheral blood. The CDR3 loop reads CASSQLFGANVLTF. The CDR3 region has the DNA TGTGCCAGCAGCCAACTATTTGGGGCCAACGTCCTGACTTTC.